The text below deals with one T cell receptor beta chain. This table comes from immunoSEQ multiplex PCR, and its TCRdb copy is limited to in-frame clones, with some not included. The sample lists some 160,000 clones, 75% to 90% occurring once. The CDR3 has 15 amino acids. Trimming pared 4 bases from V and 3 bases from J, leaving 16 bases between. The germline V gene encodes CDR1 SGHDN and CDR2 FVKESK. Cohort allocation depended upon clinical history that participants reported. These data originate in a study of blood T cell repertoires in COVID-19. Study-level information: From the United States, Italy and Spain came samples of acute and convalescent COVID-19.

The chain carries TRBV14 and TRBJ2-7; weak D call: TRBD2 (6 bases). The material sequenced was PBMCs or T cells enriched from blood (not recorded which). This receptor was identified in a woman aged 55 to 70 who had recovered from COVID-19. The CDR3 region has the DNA TGTGCCAGCAGCCCGCATGGGCTGGGGGGCTACGAGCAGTACTTC. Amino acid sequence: CASSPHGLGGYEQYF. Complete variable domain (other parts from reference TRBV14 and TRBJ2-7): EAGVTQFPSHSVIEKGQTVTLRCDPISGHDNLYWYRRVMGKEIKFLLHFVKESKQDESGMPNNRFLAERTGGTYSTLKVQPAELEDSGVYFCASSPHGLGGYEQYFGPGTRLTVT.